A single sample is the source of the 9 T cell receptor beta chains below, sequenced in a study of blood T cells in healthy people across ages. A second about 7 to 11 cycle PCR used barcoded and J-beta primers. TCRdb redid the calling of the 5' RACE reads with MiXCR, one entry per CDR3 protein. This sample has some 640,000 distinct CDR3 sequences; about 28% occur once, and the top ten carry around 16%. The sample comprised blood. The receptors originated from a woman older than 75 in good health.

This clonotype was picked up many times. The chain is built from TRBV27 and TRBJ2-7; D gene unclear. V lost 0 bases, J lost 3 bases, and 21 bases lay in between. The germline gives CDR1 MNHEY, CDR2 SMNVEV (reference sequence). This CDR3 has 18 amino acids. The CDR3 here is CASSLSSSGRRSGYEQYF. The CDR3 region has the DNA TGTGCCAGCAGTTTATCTAGCTCGGGCAGGCGTTCGGGCTACGAGCAGTACTTC.

The V call is TRBV5-1, the J call TRBJ2-5; D is perhaps TRBD1 (6 bases). V was clipped by 0 bases and J by 1 base, with 10 bases between them. Germline V gene data show CDR1 as SGHRS and CDR2 as YFSETQ. The CDR3 contains 15 residues. CDR3 bases: TGCGCCAGCAGCTTGGCAGGGGCCACCCAAGAGACCCAGTACTTC. It is translated as CASSLAGATQETQYF. The entire variable domain, with the rest obtained from reference TRBV5-1 and TRBJ2-5, is as follows: KAGVTQTPRYLIKTRGQQVTLSCSPISGHRSVSWYQQTPGQGLQFLFEYFSETQRNKGNFPGRFSGRQFSNSRSEMNVSTLELGDSALYLCASSLAGATQETQYFGPGTRLLVL.

V is TRBV20-1 and J is TRBJ2-7; 8 bases are shared with TRBD2. The CDR3 extends over 16 amino acids. Germline V lookup: CDR1 DFQATT, CDR2 SNEGSKA (reference sequence). Trimming took 3 bases from V and 7 from J; bases not matched to a gene: 17. The CDR3 loop reads CSARAKLADSYNEQYF. The CDR3 bases are TGCAGTGCTAGGGCCAAACTAGCGGACTCCTACAATGAGCAGTACTTC.

In its sample, this clonotype was seen a few times. V and J are TRBV15 and TRBJ2-2, with D perhaps matching TRBD1 (5 bases). The CDR3 spans 14 residues. V was cut by 3 bases and J by 7 bases, with 12 bases left in between. Germline CDR1 LNHNV, CDR2 YYDKDF (reference sequence). CDR3 sequence reads: CATSRAGQNGELFF. DNA for the CDR3: TGTGCCACCAGCAGGGCAGGGCAAAACGGGGAGCTGTTTTTT.

Many counts were recorded for this clonotype. Germline is not matched at one junction end, which may reflect a read error. This chain uses TRBV3-1 with TRBJ2-7; TRBD2 aligns across 15 bases. CDR3 length: 15 amino acids. Per the germline V gene, CDR1 is LGHDT and CDR2 is YNNKEL (reference sequence). The CDR3 nucleotides are TGTGCCAGCAGCCCGGGACTAGCGGGGGGCGACGAACAGTACTTC. Encoded protein: CASSPGLAGGDEQYF.

About this clonotype: Being one base from a much bigger clone, this may be a read error. The chain combines TRBV5-1 with TRBJ2-1, with D perhaps assigned TRBD1 or TRBD2 (5 bases each). Germline values: CDR1 SGHRS, CDR2 YFSETQ. Trimming took off 0 bases at V and 13 bases at J, with 14 bases between the two ends. CDR3 length: 13 residues. The CDR3 region is CASSLEPSGTQFF. CDR3 bases: TGCGCCAGCAGCTTGGAACCTTCGGGGACCCAGTTCTTC.

This clonotype was observed a few times. The CDR3 DNA follows: TGTGCCAGTACGACGGGGTCGGACGTAGGTGGCTACACCTTC. Protein sequence: CASTTGSDVGGYTF. The chain carries TRBV19 and TRBJ1-2; D unclear. Deletions cut 7 bases from V and 7 bases from J, with 19 bases between. CDR3 size: 14 residues. Germline V gene sequence: CDR1 LNHDA, CDR2 SQIVND (reference sequence).

The chain recombines TRBV5-4 with TRBJ2-1, with 12 bases fitting TRBD2. The ends lost 5 bases at V and 8 bases at J; junction bases unmatched: 8. The CDR3 totals 15 residues. The germline gives CDR1 SGHNT, CDR2 YYREEE (reference sequence). CDR3 nucleotide sequence: TGTGCCAGCAGATCCTCTAGCGGGGGGGAGTATGAGCAGTTCTTC. It specifies CASRSSSGGEYEQFF. Supplemented by reference TRBV5-4 and TRBJ2-1, the full variable domain reads ETGVTQSPTHLIKTRGQQVTLRCSSQSGHNTVSWYQQALGQGPQFIFQYYREEENGRGNFPPRFSGLQFPNYSSELNVNALELDDSALYLCASRSSSGGEYEQFFGPGTRLTVL.

This clonotype was observed at least ten times. CDR3 coding DNA: TGCAGTGCTCTACACAGAGATACGCAGTATTTT. Protein product: CSALHRDTQYF. The chain is built from TRBV20-1 and TRBJ2-3; the D is unclear. CDR3 length: 11 residues. The ends were cut back, 5 bases at V and 5 bases at J, with 8 bases in the middle. Germline values: CDR1 DFQATT, CDR2 SNEGSKA (reference sequence).